This TCR beta chain was observed in a study of PD-1 blockade in classical Hodgkin lymphoma. Method: immunoSEQ multiplex PCR; TCRdb's copy keeps in-frame clones and lacks some. The sample yields about 97,000 clones, around 89% seen once. Broader study findings: At C4D1, TCR diversity had climbed significantly for CD4+ cells, though not for CD8+ cells. Diversity similar to that of newly diagnosed patients was seen at baseline in complete responders. The study reported lower baseline TCR diversity in newly diagnosed patients than in healthy donors.

Ten or more counts support this clone. Its target is not known. Each patient relapsed following autologous stem cell transplantation, and prior brentuximab vedotin exposure differed. The CDR3 consists of 14 residues. Germline V gene lookup returns CDR1 LGHNA and CDR2 YSLEER. The germline V and J ends were trimmed by 0 bases and 7 bases, with 10 bases remaining between them. Specimen: peripheral blood mononuclear cells (PBMCs), collected before the second cycle of nivolumab. V and J are TRBV4-3 and TRBJ2-1; possibly TRBD2 for D (5 bases). The TCR was taken from a human donor with classical Hodgkin lymphoma. The CDR3 nucleotides are TGCGCCAGCAGCCAAGATTCCGGGATTAATGAGCAGTTCTTC. Protein sequence: CASSQDSGINEQFF.